This entry describes one TCR beta chain. This clonotype was seen repeatedly, ten times or more. Its recognized antigen is unknown. No per-base quality is available; no much larger clone lies one base away. Sequencing used an Illumina HiSeq 1500. The raw public reads went through TCRdb reprocessing: fastp at Q25, MiXCR clone calling, in-frame beta chains kept. Rows are combined by CDR3 protein, so each entry shows the most common genes and DNA. The sample table holds 490,000 or so distinct CDR3 sequences, of which roughly 10% were seen once. The top ten hold 10% to 13% of the sample. This sample is part of a study of T cell repertoires in cytomegalovirus infection (dated by TCRdb to the late 2010s). Turning to the overall study: Donor HLA type was relevant to the analysis, as public TCR beta signatures indicated carriage of CMV infection together with the matching HLA type. Study-wide findings and limitations: Carriers of CMV infection plus the relevant HLA type were discriminated by the cumulative frequency of public TCR beta family members in the study cohort and in an independent approximately 360-donor cohort. The ex vivo response was dominated by HLA-C-restricted CMV-specific TCR beta clonotypes, which also provided the single most frequent clonotype in two of eight donors.

Via the germline V gene (reference sequence), CDR1 is LNHDA and CDR2 SQIVND. The junction shows trimming of 6 bases on V and 8 bases on J, plus 31 bases between the germline ends. The CDR3 contains 18 residues, cysteine and phenylalanine counted. CDR3 DNA only is kept here, 54 bases in frame from base 1. The chain couples TRBV19 to TRBJ1-2; the D gene cannot be resolved reliably. The sequenced sample was PBMCs. The source of this sequence is a human donor in good health (CMV status not recorded). Some clones in this sample may be carry-over from other donors' samples. The CDR3 protein is CASSSPRRRKGPSGGYTF. The nucleotide sequence reads TGTGCCAGTAGCAGCCCGAGACGGAGAAAAGGACCTTCTGGCGGCTACACCTTC.